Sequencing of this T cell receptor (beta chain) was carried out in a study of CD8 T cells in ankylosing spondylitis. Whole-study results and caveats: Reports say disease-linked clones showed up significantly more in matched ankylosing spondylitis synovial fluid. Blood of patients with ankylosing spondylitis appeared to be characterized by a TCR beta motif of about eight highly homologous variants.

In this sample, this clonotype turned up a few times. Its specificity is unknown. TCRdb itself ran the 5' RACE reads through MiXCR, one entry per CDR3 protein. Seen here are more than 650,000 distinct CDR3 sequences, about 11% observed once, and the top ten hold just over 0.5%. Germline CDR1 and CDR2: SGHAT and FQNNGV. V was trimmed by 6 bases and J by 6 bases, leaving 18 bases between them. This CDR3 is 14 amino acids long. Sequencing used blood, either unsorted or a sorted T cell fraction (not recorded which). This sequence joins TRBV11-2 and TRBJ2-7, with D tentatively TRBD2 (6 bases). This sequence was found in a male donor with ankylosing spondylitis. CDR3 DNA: TGTGCCAGCAGGCTAACCGGGGGAAGGCTCGAGCAGTACTTC. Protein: CASRLTGGRLEQYF. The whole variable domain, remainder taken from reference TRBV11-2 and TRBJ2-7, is EAGVAQSPRYKIIEKRQSVAFWCNPISGHATLYWYQQILGQGPKLLIQFQNNGVVDDSQLPKDRFSAERLKGVDSTLKIQPAKLEDSAVYLCASRLTGGRLEQYFGPGTRLTVT.